One sample yielded the 20 T cell receptor beta chains listed below, sequenced in a study of T cell changes during pregnancy in multiple sclerosis. Some clones are missing from TCRdb's copy, which holds only in-frame ones; the method was immunoSEQ multiplex PCR. The table lists 45,000 to 50,000 clones, roughly 92% of them singletons, with about 0.41% in the top ten. Source: CD4+ T cells from peripheral blood mononuclear cells, taken in the second trimester of pregnancy. These receptors came from a female donor in good health, enrolled as a control in a pregnancy study.

V usage is TRBV7-7 and J usage is TRBJ2-7; possible D gene TRBD2, 5 bases. The germline V gene encodes CDR1 SSHAT and CDR2 FNYEAQ (reference sequence). The CDR3 extends over 14 amino acids. The ends were cut back, 0 bases at V and 5 bases at J, with 11 bases in the middle. The CDR3 DNA is TGTGCCAGCAGCTTAGCCCCCGGAGGCCACGAGCAGTACTTC. This codes for CASSLAPGGHEQYF.

In nucleotides, the CDR3 is TGTGCCAGCAGTGCCTTGGGGCCCGGGCAGTACTTC. It translates to CASSALGPGQYF. V is TRBV5-8 and J is TRBJ2-7; a weak D match, TRBD1 (5 bases). The V and J ends lost 5 bases and 9 bases respectively, with 15 bases between them. There are 12 residues in the CDR3. Germline CDR1 is SGHTS and CDR2 is YDEGEE.

The CDR3 sequence is CASSLGTSGGGIQYF. The DNA for the CDR3 is TGTGCCAGCAGCTTAGGGACTAGCGGGGGTGGCATTCAGTACTTC. This chain connects TRBV7-2 to TRBJ2-4; 13 nucleotides align to TRBD2. V shed 1 base and J 9 bases; nucleotides not matched to a gene: 3. Looked up from germline, CDR1 is SGHTA and CDR2 is FQGNSA. The CDR3 totals 15 residues. Looking up the rest from reference TRBV7-2 and TRBJ2-4 gives the full variable domain: GAGVSQSPSNKVTEKGKDVELRCDPISGHTALYWYRQSLGQGLEFLIYFQGNSAPDKSGLPSDRFSAERTGGSVSTLTIQRTQQEDSAVYLCASSLGTSGGGIQYFGAGTRLSVL.

CDR3 nucleotides: TGTGCCATCAGTGAGATCAGGGAGGGCAGCGAGCAGTACTTC. It yields the protein CAISEIREGSEQYF. The chain is built from TRBV10-3 and TRBJ2-7; TRBD2 aligns across 7 bases. The germline V gene has CDR1 ENHRY and CDR2 SYGVKD. Unmatched junction bases numbered 7, after V lost 2 bases and J lost 6 bases. There are 14 residues in the CDR3.

The rearrangement joins TRBV10-3 to TRBJ2-3; 10 positions agree with TRBD2. The germline V gene has CDR1 ENHRY and CDR2 SYGVKD. Unmatched junction bases numbered 5, after V lost 2 bases and J lost 6 bases. The CDR3 has 15 amino acids. The CDR3 spells CAISEQAGGFDTQYF. The CDR3 nucleotides are TGTGCCATCAGTGAGCAAGCGGGGGGGTTTGATACGCAGTATTTT.

The CDR3: CASSQDQGSRQFF. The CDR3 nucleotides read TGCGCCAGCAGCCAAGATCAGGGGAGTCGACAGTTCTTC. The chain uses TRBV4-3 and TRBJ2-1; TRBD1 might be the D (6 bases). The germline CDR1 and CDR2 sequences are LGHNA and YSLEER. Trimming stripped 0 bases from V and 13 bases from J, with 13 bases between. The CDR3 is 13 amino acids.

V and J are TRBV19 and TRBJ1-4; D possibly corresponds to TRBD1 (5 bases). Deletions cut 5 bases from V and 4 bases from J, with 17 bases between. CDR1 is LNHDA and CDR2 is SQIVND in the germline V gene (reference sequence). CDR3 length: 16 residues. CDR3 protein: CASSPGAGEINEKLFF. CDR3 coding DNA: TGTGCCAGTAGTCCTGGGGCAGGCGAGATTAATGAAAAACTGTTTTTT. Filled out from reference TRBV19 and TRBJ1-4, the complete variable domain reads DGGITQSPKYLFRKEGQNVTLSCEQNLNHDAMYWYRQDPGQGLRLIYYSQIVNDFQKGDIAEGYSVSREKKESFPLTVTSAQKNPTAFYLCASSPGAGEINEKLFFGSGTQLSVL.

The chain recombines TRBV6-5 with TRBJ1-5; D is ambiguous. The CDR3 is 12 residues long. Deletions cut 5 bases from V and 4 bases from J, with 6 bases between. The germline CDR1 and CDR2 sequences are MNHEY and SVGAGI. The CDR3 region is CASSGRNQPQHF. The DNA of the CDR3 is TGTGCCAGCAGTGGGAGGAATCAGCCCCAGCATTTT.

The V gene is TRBV7-8, the J gene TRBJ2-1; maybe TRBD2 (7 bases). V lost 7 bases and J lost 5, with 18 bases in between. The CDR3 is made up of 15 amino acids. CDR1 and CDR2 from the germline V gene are SGHVS and FQNEAQ. As DNA, the CDR3 is TGTGCCAGCACCCGGGGGGCAGGGATCGACAATGAGCAGTTCTTC. This codes for CASTRGAGIDNEQFF.

The V call is TRBV19, the J call TRBJ2-1; tentatively, D is TRBD1 (6 bases). Trimming removed 4 bases at V and 5 bases at J, with 12 bases between. CDR3 length equals 14 residues. The germline CDR1 and CDR2 sequences are LNHDA and SQIVND (reference sequence). For the CDR3, the DNA is TGTGCCAGTAGTAAGGGACACAGCAACAATGAGCAGTTCTTC. It codes for CASSKGHSNNEQFF.

This chain uses TRBV15 with TRBJ1-1; possibly TRBD1 for D (5 bases). The germline CDR1 and CDR2 sequences are LNHNV and YYDKDF (reference sequence). CDR3 length: 17 amino acids. Trimming took off 0 bases at V and 2 bases at J, with 16 bases between the two ends. The CDR3, as DNA: TGTGCCACCAGCAGAGAAAAGGGGCGTTACTCAAACACTGAAGCTTTCTTT. It translates to CATSREKGRYSNTEAFF.

CDR3 protein: CASTASGGYTF. In nucleotides, the CDR3 is TGTGCCAGCACCGCGTCAGGGGGCTACACCTTC. The rearrangement uses TRBV28 and TRBJ1-2; tentatively, D is TRBD1 (5 bases). The CDR3 loop spans 11 amino acids. Germline lookup yields CDR1 MDHEN and CDR2 SYDVKM. V lost 7 bases and J 8 bases, leaving 11 bases between the germline ends.

This chain connects TRBV7-2 to TRBJ1-2, with a weak D call TRBD1 (5 bases). Trimming took 3 bases from V and 0 from J, leaving 14 bases between them. The CDR3 is made up of 16 amino acids. CDR1 SGHTA and CDR2 FQGNSA come from the germline V gene. The CDR3 spells CASSLGGRATNYGYTF. The CDR3 nucleotides are TGTGCCAGCAGCTTGGGGGGGAGGGCCACTAACTATGGCTACACCTTC. Looking up the rest from reference TRBV7-2 and TRBJ1-2 gives the full variable domain: GAGVSQSPSNKVTEKGKDVELRCDPISGHTALYWYRQSLGQGLEFLIYFQGNSAPDKSGLPSDRFSAERTGGSVSTLTIQRTQQEDSAVYLCASSLGGRATNYGYTFGSGTRLTVV.

The J gene is TRBJ2-7, the V gene TRBV7-2, with TRBD1 matching 9 bases. The CDR3 loop spans 16 amino acids. V shed 4 bases, J shed 3 bases, and the junction held 10 bases outside the gene matches. CDR1 and CDR2 from the germline V gene are SGHTA and FQGNSA. CDR3 bases: TGTGCCAGCAGCTGGGCCCAGGGGACAGGGAACTACGAGCAGTACTTC. Encoded protein: CASSWAQGTGNYEQYF.

This sequence joins TRBV7-2 and TRBJ1-1, with D possibly TRBD1 on 6 matching bases. Looked up from germline, CDR1 is SGHTA and CDR2 is FQGNSA. Trimming removed 5 bases from V and 2 bases from J, with 12 bases in between. This CDR3 contains 14 residues. The CDR3 is CASSQLGTNTEAFF. As DNA, the CDR3 is TGTGCCAGCAGCCAACTAGGGACAAACACTGAAGCTTTCTTT.

This chain's CDR3 is CASSLFSSGGYNEQFF. CDR3 DNA sequence: TGTGCCAGCAGCTTATTTTCTAGCGGGGGTTACAATGAGCAGTTCTTC. This rearrangement joins TRBV11-3 to TRBJ2-1; the match to TRBD2 covers 10 bases. The CDR3 is 16 amino acids. Germline CDR1 reads SGHNT; CDR2 reads YENEEA. J lost 4 bases, V lost 2 bases, and 5 bases had no gene match.

This clone was detected once. The rearrangement uses TRBV18 and TRBJ1-1, with D maybe TRBD1 (6 bases). There are 12 residues in the CDR3. Germline V CDR1 and CDR2: KGHSH, LQKENI. Trimming cost V 6 bases and J 9 bases, with 14 bases left between them. The CDR3 DNA reads TGTGCCAGCTCGGAAAAAACAGGGAAAGCTTTCTTT. Translation: CASSEKTGKAFF. Full variable domain (outside the CDR3, taken from reference TRBV18 and TRBJ1-1): NAGVMQNPRHLVRRRGQEARLRCSPMKGHSHVYWYRQLPEEGLKFMVYLQKENIIDESGMPKERFSAEFPKEGPSILRIQQVVRGDSAAYFCASSEKTGKAFFGQGTRLTVV.

V and J are TRBV7-3 and TRBJ2-5; TRBD1 aligns across 8 bases. CDR3 size: 15 residues. CDR1 SGHTA and CDR2 FQGTGA come from the germline V gene. The J segment lost 4 bases and the V segment lost 5 bases, leaving 9 bases of the junction unmatched. This chain's CDR3 is CASSLRTGTGETQYF. The DNA of the CDR3 is TGTGCCAGCAGCCTCCGGACAGGGACGGGAGAGACCCAGTACTTC.

This clone has just one count. The chain links TRBV14 to TRBJ1-1; tentative D call: TRBD1 (5 bases). Trimming left V 1 base short and J 7 bases short, with 10 bases between. Germline CDR1 reads SGHDN; CDR2 reads FVKESK. The CDR3 length is 13 residues. DNA of the CDR3: TGTGCCAGCAGCCAAGTAGGAACAGGTGAAGCTTTCTTT. Translated: CASSQVGTGEAFF.

This clone was recorded a few times. J is TRBJ1-4 and V is TRBV19, with D hard to call. V lost 6 bases, J lost 4 bases, and 3 bases lay in between. This CDR3 spans 11 amino acids. Germline V CDR1 and CDR2: LNHDA, SQIVND (reference sequence). The CDR3 sequence is CASSLNEKLFF. As DNA, the CDR3 is TGTGCCAGTAGCCTTAATGAAAAACTGTTTTTT.